Presented here are 27 T cell receptor beta chains from one specimen sequenced in a study of metastatic and nonmetastatic thyroid tumors (dated by TCRdb to the early 2020s). None of the patients had been given any treatment before thyroid surgery. The library was generated by PCR. Reads for this sample came from an Illumina HiSeq 4000. The raw public data were reprocessed by TCRdb itself: fastp quality trimming at Q25, MiXCR clonotype calling, in-frame beta chains only. This sample holds around 16,000 clones; roughly 34% were observed only once. The leading ten clones occupy approximately 11% of the sample. Sample: tumor tissue. The source of these receptors is a male donor with papillary thyroid cancer or a benign thyroid nodule (not recorded which). Some clones in this sample may be carry-over from other donors' samples.

This clone occurred a few times. At one of its ends the junction is not consistent with the germline gene, which may arise from a read error. This sequence joins TRBV19 and TRBJ2-7, with 7 bases fitting TRBD2. The CDR3 spans 14 residues. From germline, CDR1 is LNHDA and CDR2 SQIVND (reference sequence). CDR3 in amino acids: CSSSTARIGREQYF. CDR3 bases: TGTTCCAGTAGTACCGCCCGCATCGGGAGGGAGCAGTACTTC.

By frequency in the sample, this clone is medium-sized (0.01 to 0.1%). CDR3 loop: CASSYESANEQFF. The CDR3 nucleotides are TGTGCCAGCAGCTACGAGAGCGCGAATGAGCAGTTCTTC. The rearrangement joins TRBV11-3 to TRBJ2-1; D is unclear. CDR1 SGHNT and CDR2 YENEEA come from the germline V gene. The CDR3 runs 13 residues. V shed 4 bases and J shed 7 bases, with 11 bases lying between them.

In DNA, the CDR3 is TGTGCCAGCGGGACTAGCTACGAGCAGTACTTC. It is translated as CASGTSYEQYF. V and J are TRBV6-1 and TRBJ2-7; TRBD2 agrees at 8 bases. The germline V gene has CDR1 MNHNS and CDR2 SASEGT. The CDR3 spans 11 residues. V lost 8 bases, J lost 3 bases, and 0 bases stayed unmatched.

This clone was detected ten times or more. The chain uses TRBV5-6 and TRBJ2-5; TRBD2 matches 7 bases. The CDR3 contains 16 residues. With V trimmed by 5 bases and J by 1 base, 11 bases remained unmatched. CDR1 and CDR2 from the germline V gene are SGHDT and YYEEEE. The CDR3 nucleotides read TGTGCCAGCAGGGGGGGTTGGCTAGCGGTCCAAGAGACCCAGTACTTC. Its translation: CASRGGWLAVQETQYF.

This clone occurred a few times. The CDR3 loop is CASSSGGSAYEQYF. The CDR3 DNA reads TGTGCCAGCAGCTCGGGGGGGAGCGCCTACGAGCAGTACTTC. The chain has TRBV6-1 and TRBJ2-7, with TRBD2 matching 8 bases. The CDR3 spans 14 residues. Losses at the gene ends were 6 bases for V and 2 bases for J; bases not matched to a gene: 6. Germline CDR1 reads MNHNS; CDR2 reads SASEGT.

The chain joins TRBV6-2 or TRBV6-3 to TRBJ1-2; weak D call: TRBD1 (5 bases). The CDR3 is 16 residues long. The germline V gene has CDR1 MNHEY and CDR2 SVGEGT. Trimming removed 0 bases at V and 2 bases at J, with 13 bases between. The CDR3 DNA follows: TGTGCCAGCAGTTACTCGACATTCGGGGGGAACTATGGCTACACCTTC. Amino acids: CASSYSTFGGNYGYTF.

This clone is classed as medium-sized. The rearrangement links TRBV28 to TRBJ1-6, with 8 bases matching TRBD1. This CDR3 contains 16 residues. Trimming at V came to 10 bases and at J to 2 bases, leaving 10 bases not matched to a gene. Germline assignment: CDR1 MDHEN and CDR2 SYDVKM. The CDR3 protein is CATGTGEMTYNSPLHF. CDR3 bases: TGTGCCACGGGGACAGGAGAGATGACCTATAATTCACCCCTCCACTTT. The full variable domain, in which reference TRBV28 and TRBJ1-6 provide the parts outside the CDR3, is DVKVTQSSRYLVKRTGEKVFLECVQDMDHENMFWYRQDPGLGLRLIYFSYDVKMKEKGDIPEGYSVSREKKERFSLILESASTNQTSMYLCATGTGEMTYNSPLHFGNGTRLTVT.

The chain recombines TRBV18 with TRBJ2-7; 7 nucleotides match TRBD2. Germline loops: CDR1 KGHSH, CDR2 LQKENI. With 0 bases clipped from V and 1 base from J, the junction kept 6 bases outside the gene matches. The CDR3 has 16 residues. The CDR3 DNA reads TGTGCCAGCTCACCACCATCGCCGGGGGGATCCTACGAGCAGTACTTC. Its protein is CASSPPSPGGSYEQYF.

Judged by abundance, this clone is medium-sized (0.01 to 0.1%). The chain combines TRBV7-3 with TRBJ2-1, with D perhaps TRBD1 (6 bases). With 0 bases removed from V and 1 base from J, the gap between germline ends came to 19 bases. CDR1 is SGHTA and CDR2 is FQGTGA in the germline V gene. The CDR3 consists of 19 residues. For the CDR3, the DNA is TGTGCCAGCAGCTTAACCCAACCGGGACACCCTAAATCCTACAATGAGCAGTTCTTC. Translating gives CASSLTQPGHPKSYNEQFF.

CDR3 in amino acids: CASSEAGVSNNEQFF. The DNA of the CDR3 is TGTGCCAGCAGTGAAGCGGGAGTCAGCAACAATGAGCAGTTCTTC. The chain links TRBV2 to TRBJ2-1, with D maybe TRBD2 (5 bases). There are 15 residues in the CDR3. The germline CDR1 and CDR2 sequences are SNHLY and FYNNEI. V lost 0 bases and J lost 5, with 11 bases in between.

This clone was found a few times. The chain carries TRBV6-1 and TRBJ2-1; TRBD2 matches at 9 bases. V was clipped by 10 bases and J by 1 base; unmatched bases: 11. The CDR3 has 16 amino acids. Germline V gene lookup returns CDR1 MNHNS and CDR2 SASEGT. The CDR3 DNA sequence: TGTGCCATCAGGCGGACTAGCGATTTATCCTACAATGAGCAGTTCTTC. It codes for CAIRRTSDLSYNEQFF.

As regards this clone: One end of the junction varies from germline; a read error may be responsible. The chain couples TRBV9 to TRBJ2-1; maybe TRBD2 (6 bases). From germline, CDR1 is SGDLS and CDR2 YYNGEE. The CDR3 runs 16 residues. CDR3 residues: CVSSVSAGGLYNEQFF. The CDR3 nucleotides read TGTGTCAGCAGCGTATCAGCGGGTGGCCTCTACAATGAGCAGTTCTTC.

The chain employs TRBV2 and TRBJ2-2, with D unclear. CDR1 and CDR2 from the germline V gene are SNHLY and FYNNEI. V was cut by 4 bases and J by 5 bases, with 14 bases left in between. This CDR3 has 15 amino acids. The CDR3 nucleotides read TGTGCCAGCAGTGCGACCTTAGTAGGAACCGGGGAGCTGTTTTTT. As protein: CASSATLVGTGELFF.

By sample share, this clone is medium-sized. The chain recombines TRBV6-1 with TRBJ2-1; 9 positions agree with TRBD1. The ends lost 7 bases at V and 4 bases at J; junction bases unmatched: 11. This CDR3 is 16 amino acids long. The germline gives CDR1 MNHNS, CDR2 SASEGT. The DNA for the CDR3 is TGTGCCAGCACCACAAACCGGGACAGGGCTTACAATGAGCAGTTCTTC. It is translated as CASTTNRDRAYNEQFF.

In its sample, this clone ranks as medium-sized. Other DNA variants within this sample encode the same CDR3. This chain links TRBV6-1 with TRBJ2-7; D not certain. CDR1 and CDR2 from the germline V gene are MNHNS and SASEGT. The CDR3 runs 13 residues. Trimming cost V 5 bases and J 3 bases, with 11 bases left between them. The CDR3 is CASSKGRIYEQYF. In DNA, the CDR3 is TGTGCCAGCAGTAAAGGGCGGATCTACGAGCAGTACTTC.

This clone counts as medium-sized. Other DNA sequences within the sample encode an identical CDR3. The chain joins TRBV6-1 to TRBJ2-2; TRBD1 aligns across 8 bases. V shed 5 bases, J shed 5 bases, and the junction held 4 bases outside the gene matches. Germline V CDR1 and CDR2: MNHNS, SASEGT. The CDR3 totals 14 residues. The CDR3 protein is CASSRDRLTGELFF. DNA of the CDR3: TGTGCCAGCAGTAGGGACAGGTTGACCGGGGAGCTGTTTTTT.

Within the sample, this clone is medium-sized. The V call is TRBV20-1, the J call TRBJ1-6; D may be TRBD1 (5 bases). CDR3 length equals 17 residues. The germline V gene has CDR1 DFQATT and CDR2 SNEGSKA (reference sequence). The V and J ends lost 0 bases and 3 bases respectively, with 15 bases between them. The CDR3 sequence: CSARDLEGYFYNSPLHF. CDR3 nucleotides: TGCAGTGCTAGAGATCTAGAGGGGTACTTCTATAATTCACCCCTCCACTTT.

This clone has just a few counts. The rearrangement links TRBV12-3 or TRBV12-4 to TRBJ2-1; possibly TRBD2 for D (6 bases). The V gene lost 3 bases and the J gene lost 4 bases, with 16 bases spanning the gap. The CDR3 spans 16 residues. The CDR3 spells CASSFGSVRVYNEQFF. CDR3 DNA sequence: TGTGCCAGCAGTTTCGGGAGCGTGAGGGTTTACAATGAGCAGTTCTTC.

The CDR3 DNA reads TGTGCCAGCAGCCCCGGGACAGTTGGCCAAGAGACCCAGTACTTC. Translated: CASSPGTVGQETQYF. The chain combines TRBV11-3 with TRBJ2-5; the match to TRBD1 covers 7 bases. The CDR3 length is 15 residues. Trimming removed 5 bases from V and 1 base from J; junction bases left unmatched: 7. The germline V gene has CDR1 SGHNT and CDR2 YENEEA.

This chain joins TRBV7-8 and TRBJ2-7; D may match TRBD1 or TRBD2 (5 bases each). Germline lookup yields CDR1 SGHVS and CDR2 FQNEAQ. V lost 7 bases, J lost 2 bases, and 18 bases lay in between. CDR3 length: 15 residues. The CDR3, as DNA: TGTGCCAGCATCCCTGGTCGGGACGTAACCTACGAGCAGTACTTC. Its protein is CASIPGRDVTYEQYF.

This clone was recorded at least ten times. The V call is TRBV5-1, the J call TRBJ2-1; D is unclear. The CDR3 covers 13 residues. Germline CDR1 is SGHRS and CDR2 is YFSETQ. The ends were cut back, 0 bases at V and 10 bases at J, with 11 bases in the middle. The CDR3 spells CASSLAPSGEQFF. The DNA for the CDR3 is TGCGCCAGCAGCTTGGCCCCTAGTGGGGAGCAGTTCTTC.

This clone was found many times. The chain is built from TRBV12-3 or TRBV12-4 and TRBJ2-1; 7 bases are a match to TRBD2. Trimming took 7 bases from V and 2 from J; bases not matched to a gene: 8. The CDR3 runs to 15 residues. The CDR3 nucleotides read TGTGCCAGCACCCCGACGGGAGGCCCCTACAATGAGCAGTTCTTC. Encoded protein: CASTPTGGPYNEQFF.

With respect to this clone: This sample also contains other DNA sequences that code for the same CDR3. This rearrangement joins TRBV11-3 to TRBJ1-2; the D is unclear. Germline assignment: CDR1 SGHNT and CDR2 YENEEA. The CDR3 covers 12 residues. V was pared by 5 bases and J by 13 bases, with 17 bases between. The CDR3 spells CASSLGTVSFTF. The CDR3 coding sequence is TGTGCCAGCAGCCTAGGTACTGTCTCTTTCACCTTC.

The sample holds many counts of this clone. The chain carries TRBV7-3 and TRBJ2-1; D is uncertain. CDR1 is SGHTA and CDR2 is FQGTGA in the germline V gene. Trimming left V 2 bases short and J 3 bases short, with 5 bases between. CDR3 length: 13 amino acids. The DNA for the CDR3 is TGTGCCAGCAGCTTATTCAACTACAATGAGCAGTTCTTC. It codes for CASSLFNYNEQFF.

This clone was detected only a few times. V and J are TRBV12-5 and TRBJ2-1, with a tentative D call TRBD1 (6 bases). Per germline, CDR1 LGHNT and CDR2 FRNRAP. Trimming removed 6 bases at V and 4 bases at J, with 13 bases between. The CDR3 covers 14 residues. The CDR3 spells CASGAGTSYNEQFF. DNA of the CDR3: TGTGCTAGTGGAGCCGGGACATCATACAATGAGCAGTTCTTC.

This clone appeared a few times. This chain connects TRBV7-2 to TRBJ2-1; 8 bases match TRBD2. The CDR3 is made up of 15 amino acids. Germline loops: CDR1 SGHTA, CDR2 FQGNSA. J gave up 4 bases and V 3 bases, and 5 bases lay outside the gene matches. The DNA of the CDR3 is TGTGCCAGCAGCTTGAGCGGGGGTGGATACAATGAGCAGTTCTTC. Translated: CASSLSGGGYNEQFF.

This clone was recorded at least ten times. The chain uses TRBV7-6 and TRBJ2-3; D gene ambiguous. Trimming left V 5 bases short and J 0 bases short, with 9 bases between. The CDR3 is made up of 14 amino acids. Germline lookup yields CDR1 SGHVS and CDR2 FNYEAQ. This CDR3 reads CASSLTGSTDTQYF. CDR3 DNA sequence: TGTGCCAGCAGCCTGACGGGTAGCACAGATACGCAGTATTTT.